This T cell receptor beta chain was identified in a study of blood T cell repertoires in COVID-19. Across the study: COVID-19 samples collected from the United States, Italy and Spain covered acute and convalescent phases. T cells, B-cell-depleted T cells, or PBMCs supplied cDNA or gDNA.

Trimming stripped 8 bases from V and 2 bases from J, with 10 bases between. The CDR3 covers 12 residues. CDR1 and CDR2 (germline): SQVTM, ANQGSEA. This table comes from immunoSEQ multiplex PCR, and its TCRdb copy is limited to in-frame clones, with some not included. The sample includes under 140,000 clones, over 65% of them seen just once. This clone has a handful of counts. The TCR was taken from a woman over 75 with acute or convalescent COVID-19. The specimen sequenced was peripheral blood. The chain couples TRBV29-1 to TRBJ2-1; D perhaps matches TRBD1 (5 bases). The CDR3, as DNA: TGCAGCCTCTCGGACACCTACAATGAGCAGTTCTTC. It codes for CSLSDTYNEQFF.